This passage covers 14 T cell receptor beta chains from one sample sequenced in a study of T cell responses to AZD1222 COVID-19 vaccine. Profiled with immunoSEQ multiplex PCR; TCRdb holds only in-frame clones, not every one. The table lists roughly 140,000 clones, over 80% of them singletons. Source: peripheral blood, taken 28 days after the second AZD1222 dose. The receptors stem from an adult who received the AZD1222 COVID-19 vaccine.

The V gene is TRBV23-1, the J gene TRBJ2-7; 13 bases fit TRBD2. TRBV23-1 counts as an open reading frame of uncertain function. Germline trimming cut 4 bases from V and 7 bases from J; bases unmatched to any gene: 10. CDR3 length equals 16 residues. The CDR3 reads CASSLLGLAGWGEQYF. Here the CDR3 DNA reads TGCGCCAGCAGTCTTTTGGGACTAGCGGGATGGGGAGAGCAGTACTTC.

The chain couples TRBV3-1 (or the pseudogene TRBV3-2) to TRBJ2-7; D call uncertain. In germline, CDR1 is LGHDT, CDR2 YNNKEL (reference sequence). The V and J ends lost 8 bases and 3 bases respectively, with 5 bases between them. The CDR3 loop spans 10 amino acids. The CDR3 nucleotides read TGTGCCAGCGGCAACTACGAGCAGTACTTC. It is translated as CASGNYEQYF.

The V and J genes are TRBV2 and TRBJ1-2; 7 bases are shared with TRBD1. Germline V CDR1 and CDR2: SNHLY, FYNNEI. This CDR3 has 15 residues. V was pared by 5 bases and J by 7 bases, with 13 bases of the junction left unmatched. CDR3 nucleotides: TGTGCCAGCAGTACAACCCGTTCGACAGGGCTTGGCTACACCTTC. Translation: CASSTTRSTGLGYTF.

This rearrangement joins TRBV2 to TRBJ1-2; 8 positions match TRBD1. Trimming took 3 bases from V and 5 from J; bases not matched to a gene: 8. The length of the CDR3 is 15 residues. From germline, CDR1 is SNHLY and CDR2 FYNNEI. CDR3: CASSEGTGVWYGYTF. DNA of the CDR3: TGTGCCAGCAGTGAGGGGACAGGAGTTTGGTATGGCTACACCTTC.

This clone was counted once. CDR3 DNA sequence: TGTGCCAGCAGCGTAGAGCTAGCGGTTGATACGCAGTATTTT. Its protein is CASSVELAVDTQYF. The V gene is TRBV9, the J gene TRBJ2-3; 7 nucleotides match TRBD2. The CDR3 runs 14 residues. The V gene's germline CDR1 is SGDLS and CDR2 YYNGEE. With V trimmed by 0 bases and J by 6 bases, 4 bases remained unmatched.

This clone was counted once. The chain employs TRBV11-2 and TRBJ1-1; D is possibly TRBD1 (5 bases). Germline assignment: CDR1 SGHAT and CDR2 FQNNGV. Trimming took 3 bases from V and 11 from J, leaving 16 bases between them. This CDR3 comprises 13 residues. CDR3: CASSFGDGSMAFF. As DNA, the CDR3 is TGTGCCAGCAGCTTTGGGGACGGGTCGATGGCTTTCTTT.

In nucleotides, the CDR3 is TGTGCCAGCAGCTCTAGCGGATCCACCTACAATGAGCAGTTCTTC. Its translation: CASSSSGSTYNEQFF. V gene TRBV11-2 combines with J gene TRBJ2-1; 7 nucleotides agree with TRBD2. Germline values: CDR1 SGHAT, CDR2 FQNNGV. V lost 4 bases, J lost 2 bases, and 5 bases stayed unmatched. This CDR3 is built from 15 residues. Together with reference TRBV11-2 and TRBJ2-1, the CDR3 gives the full variable domain: EAGVAQSPRYKIIEKRQSVAFWCNPISGHATLYWYQQILGQGPKLLIQFQNNGVVDDSQLPKDRFSAERLKGVDSTLKIQPAKLEDSAVYLCASSSSGSTYNEQFFGPGTRLTVL.

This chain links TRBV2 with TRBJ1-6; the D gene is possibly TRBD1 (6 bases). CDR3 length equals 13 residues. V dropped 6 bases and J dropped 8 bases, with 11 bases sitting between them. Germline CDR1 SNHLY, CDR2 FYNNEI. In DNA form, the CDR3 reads TGTGCCAGCAGCCCGGGACAATATTCACCCCTCCACTTT. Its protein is CASSPGQYSPLHF. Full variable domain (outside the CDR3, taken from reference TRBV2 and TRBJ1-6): EPEVTQTPSHQVTQMGQEVILRCVPISNHLYFYWYRQILGQKVEFLVSFYNNEISEKSEIFDDQFSVERPDGSNFTLKIRSTKLEDSAMYFCASSPGQYSPLHFGNGTRLTVT.

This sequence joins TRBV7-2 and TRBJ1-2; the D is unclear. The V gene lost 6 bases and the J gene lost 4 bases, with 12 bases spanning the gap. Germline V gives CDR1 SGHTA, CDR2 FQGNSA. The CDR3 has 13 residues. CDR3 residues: CASSPVGLYGYTF. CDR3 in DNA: TGTGCCAGCAGTCCTGTAGGGCTCTATGGCTACACCTTC.

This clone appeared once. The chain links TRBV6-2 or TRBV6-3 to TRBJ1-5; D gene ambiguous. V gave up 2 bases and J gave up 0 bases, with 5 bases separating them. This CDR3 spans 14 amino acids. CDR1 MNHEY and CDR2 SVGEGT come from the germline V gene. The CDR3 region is CASSYTYSNQPQHF. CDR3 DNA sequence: TGTGCCAGCAGTTACACATATAGCAATCAGCCCCAGCATTTT.

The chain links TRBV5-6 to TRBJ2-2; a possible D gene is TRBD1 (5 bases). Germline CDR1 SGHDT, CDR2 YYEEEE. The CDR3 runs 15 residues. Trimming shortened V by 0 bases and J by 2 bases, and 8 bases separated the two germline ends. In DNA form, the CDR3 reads TGTGCCAGCAGCTTGGGACAGATTAACACCGGGGAGCTGTTTTTT. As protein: CASSLGQINTGELFF.

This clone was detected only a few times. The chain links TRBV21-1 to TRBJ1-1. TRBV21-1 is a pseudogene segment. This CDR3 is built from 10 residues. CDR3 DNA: TGTGCCACCAGGCTCCCTGAAGCTTTCTTT. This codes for CATRLPEAFF.

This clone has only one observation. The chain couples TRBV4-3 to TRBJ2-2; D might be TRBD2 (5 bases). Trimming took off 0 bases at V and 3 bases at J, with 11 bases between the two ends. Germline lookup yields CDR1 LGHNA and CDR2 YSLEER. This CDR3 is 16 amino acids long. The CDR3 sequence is CASSQDLGVYTGELFF. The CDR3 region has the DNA TGCGCCAGCAGCCAAGATCTGGGAGTCTACACCGGGGAGCTGTTTTTT.

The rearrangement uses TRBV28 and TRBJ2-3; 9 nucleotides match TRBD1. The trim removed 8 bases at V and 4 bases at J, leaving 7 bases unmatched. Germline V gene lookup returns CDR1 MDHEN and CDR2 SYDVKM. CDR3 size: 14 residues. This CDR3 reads CASAGQGMPDTQYF. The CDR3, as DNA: TGTGCCAGCGCGGGACAGGGAATGCCAGATACGCAGTATTTT. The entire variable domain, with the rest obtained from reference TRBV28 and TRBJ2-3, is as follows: DVKVTQSSRYLVKRTGEKVFLECVQDMDHENMFWYRQDPGLGLRLIYFSYDVKMKEKGDIPEGYSVSREKKERFSLILESASTNQTSMYLCASAGQGMPDTQYFGPGTRLTVL.